This T cell receptor (beta chain) was documented in a study of cytomegalovirus exposure and HLA in healthy donors. The PCR was carried out with 60 Vbeta primers and 13 Jbeta primers. Assay: immunoSEQ multiplex PCR; the TCRdb copy retains only in-frame clones and omits some. The sample carries 35,000 to 45,000 clones, about 47% recorded once. The germline CDR1 and CDR2 sequences are SGDLS and YYNGEE. Trimming left V 0 bases short and J 4 bases short, with 10 bases between. This CDR3 is built from 14 residues. In this sample, this clone turned up a few times. The sample consisted of PBMCs. J is TRBJ1-2 and V is TRBV9, with a possible D match to TRBD1 (5 bases). The sequence was obtained from a human donor in good health. CDR3 in amino acids: CASSVGEGLYGYTF. The DNA for the CDR3 is TGTGCCAGCAGCGTAGGGGAGGGACTCTATGGCTACACCTTC. Combining the CDR3 with reference TRBV9 and TRBJ1-2 gives the whole variable domain DSGVTQTPKHLITATGQRVTLRCSPRSGDLSVYWYQQSLDQGLQFLIQYYNGEERAKGNILERFSAQQFPDLHSELNLSSLELGDSALYFCASSVGEGLYGYTFGSGTRLTVV.